What follows are 13 T cell receptor beta chains derived from one specimen sequenced in a study of T cells expressing NK-cell markers (dated by TCRdb to the early 2020s). Library construction relied on 5' RACE. Sequencing instrument: Illumina HiSeq 2000. The reads, reprocessed by TCRdb, yield one row per CDR3 protein sequence and no DNA. The sample table includes 550,000 or so distinct CDR3 sequences. Of the sample, less than 4.5% is held by the ten largest clones. Input material: blood T cells: a sorted CD56 or NKG2C T cell subset, CD4+ or CD8+ T cells, or bulk PBMC T cells (not recorded which). These TCRs come from a man in his late teens or twenties in good health. Donor details come from another sample of the same person, matched by shared clones.

The genes are TRBV10-3 and TRBJ2-5. This CDR3 has 12 amino acids. Germline-derived CDR1 and CDR2 are ENHRY and SYGVKD. This chain's CDR3 is CATGGSLETQYF.

V gene TRBV6-2 or TRBV6-3 combines with J gene TRBJ1-5; TCRdb's D call, TRBD1, is unchecked because there is no DNA. CDR1 is MNHEY and CDR2 is SVGEGT in the germline V gene. CDR3 length equals 13 residues. The CDR3 protein is CAVQRDGNQPQHF.

The CDR3 here is CASSPTRRLLTDTQYF. This chain joins TRBV7-8 and TRBJ2-3; TCRdb's D call of TRBD2 is untestable without DNA. The CDR3 runs 16 residues. Germline V gene lookup returns CDR1 SGHVS and CDR2 FQNEAQ.

This chain joins TRBV7-8 and TRBJ1-3; no DNA is available, so the TRBD1 call from TCRdb remains unchecked. The CDR3 has 16 residues. Looked up from germline, CDR1 is SGHVS and CDR2 is FQNEAQ. CDR3 sequence: CASSLGSGTGGNTIYF.

The rearrangement joins TRBV20-1 to TRBJ2-2; TCRdb's assignment of TRBD1 cannot be checked, as there is no DNA. Germline V gene lookup returns CDR1 DFQATT and CDR2 SNEGSKA (reference sequence). The length of the CDR3 is 12 residues. Here the CDR3 reads CSARHQGGELFF.

The chain recombines TRBV12-3 or TRBV12-4 with TRBJ1-1. The length of the CDR3 is 12 residues. Here the CDR3 reads CASSFIAAEAFF.

The gene calls are TRBV12-3 or TRBV12-4 and TRBJ1-3. This CDR3 is 16 amino acids long. CDR3 protein: CASSFWGALGGNTIYF.

The V and J genes are TRBV15 and TRBJ2-1. The CDR3 runs 12 residues. Looked up from germline, CDR1 is LNHNV and CDR2 is YYDKDF (reference sequence). CDR3 sequence: CATSRELDEQFF.

This chain uses TRBV2 with TRBJ2-1; absent DNA, TCRdb's TRBD1 call cannot be checked. Germline loops: CDR1 SNHLY, CDR2 FYNNEI. The CDR3 contains 13 residues. CDR3 loop: CASSVTGGKEQFF.

The chain employs TRBV27 and TRBJ2-7; the D gene TCRdb calls, TRBD2, cannot be checked with no DNA. The CDR3 covers 15 residues. Germline V gene lookup returns CDR1 MNHEY and CDR2 SMNVEV (reference sequence). The CDR3 protein is CASSPEGLAVVEQYF.

The gene calls are TRBV20-1 and TRBJ2-2; TCRdb calls TRBD2, which cannot be checked without DNA. The CDR3 totals 17 residues. Germline CDR1 DFQATT, CDR2 SNEGSKA (reference sequence). CDR3 sequence: CSASLLAGGPETGELFF.

The genes are TRBV12-3 or TRBV12-4 and TRBJ2-1; the D call from TCRdb, TRBD1, cannot be confirmed without DNA. CDR3 length equals 15 residues. The CDR3 reads CASRLGQGANNEQFF.

The rearrangement links TRBV7-9 to TRBJ2-5; there is no DNA to check the TCRdb D call of TRBD2. The CDR3 extends over 16 amino acids. Germline CDR1 is SEHNR and CDR2 is FQNEAQ (reference sequence). CDR3 amino acids: CASSLGVSRDSETQYF.